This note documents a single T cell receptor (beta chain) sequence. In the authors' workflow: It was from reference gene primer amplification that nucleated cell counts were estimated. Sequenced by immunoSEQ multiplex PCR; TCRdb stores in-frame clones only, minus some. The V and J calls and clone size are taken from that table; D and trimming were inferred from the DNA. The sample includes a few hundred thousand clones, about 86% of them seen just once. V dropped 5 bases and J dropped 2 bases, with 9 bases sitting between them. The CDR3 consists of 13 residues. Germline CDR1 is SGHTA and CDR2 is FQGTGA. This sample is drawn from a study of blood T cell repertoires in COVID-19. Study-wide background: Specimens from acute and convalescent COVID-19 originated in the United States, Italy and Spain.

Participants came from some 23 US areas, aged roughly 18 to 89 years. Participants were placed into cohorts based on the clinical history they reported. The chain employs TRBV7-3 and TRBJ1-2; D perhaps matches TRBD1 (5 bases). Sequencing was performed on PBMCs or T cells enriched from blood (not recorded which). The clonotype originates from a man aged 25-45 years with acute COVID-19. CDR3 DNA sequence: TGTGCCAGCAGCCCAGGGTCAAACTATGGCTACACCTTC. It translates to CASSPGSNYGYTF.